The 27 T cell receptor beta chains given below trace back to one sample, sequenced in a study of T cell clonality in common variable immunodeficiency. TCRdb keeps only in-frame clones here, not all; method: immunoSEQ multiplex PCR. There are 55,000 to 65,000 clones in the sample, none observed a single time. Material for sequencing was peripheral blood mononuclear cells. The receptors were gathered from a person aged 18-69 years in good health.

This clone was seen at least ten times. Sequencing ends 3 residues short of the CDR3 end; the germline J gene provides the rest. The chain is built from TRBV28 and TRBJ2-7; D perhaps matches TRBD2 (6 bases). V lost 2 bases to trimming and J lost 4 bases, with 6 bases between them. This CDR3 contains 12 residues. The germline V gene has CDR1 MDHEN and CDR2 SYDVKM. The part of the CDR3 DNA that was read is TGTGCCAGCAGTTTAGCGGGATACGAG. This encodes CASSLAGYE. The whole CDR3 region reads CASSLAGYEQYF.

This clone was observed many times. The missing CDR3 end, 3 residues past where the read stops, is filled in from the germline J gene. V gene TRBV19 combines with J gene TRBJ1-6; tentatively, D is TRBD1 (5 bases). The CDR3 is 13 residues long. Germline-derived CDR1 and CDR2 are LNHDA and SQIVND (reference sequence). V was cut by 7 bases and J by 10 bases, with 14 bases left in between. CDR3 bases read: TGTGCCAGTAATCTAGGGGCCGTCTCACCC. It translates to CASNLGAVSP. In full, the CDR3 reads CASNLGAVSPLHF.

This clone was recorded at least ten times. The CDR3 reads CASSLQGQGYTF. Partial CDR3 DNA: TGTGCCAGCAGCCTACAGGGTCAGGGC. This chain joins TRBV7-2 and TRBJ1-2; D is possibly TRBD1 (6 bases). The read halts 3 residues ahead of the CDR3 end, with the missing end drawn from the germline J gene. There are 12 residues in the CDR3. Germline CDR1 reads SGHTA; CDR2 reads FQGNSA.

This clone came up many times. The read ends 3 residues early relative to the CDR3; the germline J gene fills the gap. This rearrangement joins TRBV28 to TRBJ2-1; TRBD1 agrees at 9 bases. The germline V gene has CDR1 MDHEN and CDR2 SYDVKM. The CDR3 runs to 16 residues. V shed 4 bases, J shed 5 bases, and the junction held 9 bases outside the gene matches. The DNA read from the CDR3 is TGTGCCAGCAGTTCCAACACAGGGGGCCCTGACAATGAG. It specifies CASSSNTGGPDNE. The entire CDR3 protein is CASSSNTGGPDNEQFF.

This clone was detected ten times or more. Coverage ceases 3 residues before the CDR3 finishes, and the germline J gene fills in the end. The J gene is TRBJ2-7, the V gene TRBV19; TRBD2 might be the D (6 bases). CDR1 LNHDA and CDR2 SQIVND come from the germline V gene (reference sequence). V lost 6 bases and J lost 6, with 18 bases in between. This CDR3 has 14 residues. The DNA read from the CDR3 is TGTGCCAGTAGGACTTCCGGGGGAGTCAGCGAG. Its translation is CASRTSGGVSE. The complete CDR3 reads CASRTSGGVSEQYF.

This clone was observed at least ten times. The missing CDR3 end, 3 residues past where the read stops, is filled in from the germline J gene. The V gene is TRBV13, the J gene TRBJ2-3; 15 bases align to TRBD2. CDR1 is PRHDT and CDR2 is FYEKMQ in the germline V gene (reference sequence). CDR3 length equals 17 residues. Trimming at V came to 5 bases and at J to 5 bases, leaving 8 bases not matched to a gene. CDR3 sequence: CASSARTSGRERDTQYF. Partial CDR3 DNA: TGTGCCAGCAGCGCCCGGACTAGCGGGAGGGAACGAGATACG.

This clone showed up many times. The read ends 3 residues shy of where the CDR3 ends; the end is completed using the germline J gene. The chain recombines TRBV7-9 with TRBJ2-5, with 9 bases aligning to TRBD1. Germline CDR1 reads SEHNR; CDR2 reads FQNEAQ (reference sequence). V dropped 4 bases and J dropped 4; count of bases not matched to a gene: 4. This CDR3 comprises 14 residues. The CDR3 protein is CASSSTGGVETQYF. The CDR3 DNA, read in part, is TGTGCCAGCAGCTCGACAGGGGGAGTAGAGACC.

CDR3 in amino acids: CASSEMDSSNEKLFF. CDR3 DNA, as far as it was read: TGCGCCAGCAGTGAGATGGACAGTTCGAATGAAAAA. This chain joins TRBV10-2 and TRBJ1-4, with D possibly matching TRBD1 (6 bases). From the germline J gene comes the end of the CDR3, since the read stops 3 residues before it. V lost 2 bases, J lost 5 bases, and 12 bases lay in between. The germline gives CDR1 WSHSY, CDR2 SAAADI. The CDR3 loop spans 15 amino acids.

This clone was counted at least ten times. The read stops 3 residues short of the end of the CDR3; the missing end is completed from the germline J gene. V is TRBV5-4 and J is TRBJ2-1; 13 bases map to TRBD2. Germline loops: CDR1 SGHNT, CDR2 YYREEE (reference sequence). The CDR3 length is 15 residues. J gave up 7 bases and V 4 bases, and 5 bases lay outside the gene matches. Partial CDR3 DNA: TGTGCCAGCAGCGCAGGGACTAGCGGGATAAATGAG. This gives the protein CASSAGTSGINE. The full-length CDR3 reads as CASSAGTSGINEQFF.

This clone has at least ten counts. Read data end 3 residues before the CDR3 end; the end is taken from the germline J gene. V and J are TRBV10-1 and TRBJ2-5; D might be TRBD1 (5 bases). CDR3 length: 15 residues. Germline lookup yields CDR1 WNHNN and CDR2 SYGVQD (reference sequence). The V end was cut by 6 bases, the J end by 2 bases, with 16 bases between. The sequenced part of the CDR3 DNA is TGCGCCAGCAGCGTTGCTCAGGGCCCTCAAGAGACC. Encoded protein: CASSVAQGPQET. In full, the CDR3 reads CASSVAQGPQETQYF.

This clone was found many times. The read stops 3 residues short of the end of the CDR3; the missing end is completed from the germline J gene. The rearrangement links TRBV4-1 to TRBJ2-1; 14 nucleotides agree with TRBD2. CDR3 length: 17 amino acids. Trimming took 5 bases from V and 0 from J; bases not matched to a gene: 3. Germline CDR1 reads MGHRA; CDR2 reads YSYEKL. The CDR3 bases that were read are TGCGCCAGCAGCGGGACTAGCGGGAGTGGCTCCTACAATGAG. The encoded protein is CASSGTSGSGSYNE. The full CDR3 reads CASSGTSGSGSYNEQFF.

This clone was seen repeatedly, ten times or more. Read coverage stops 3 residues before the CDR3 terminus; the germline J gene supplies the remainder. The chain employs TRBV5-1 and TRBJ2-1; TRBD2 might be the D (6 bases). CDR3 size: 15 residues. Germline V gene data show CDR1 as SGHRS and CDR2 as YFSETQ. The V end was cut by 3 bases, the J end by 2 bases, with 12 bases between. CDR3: CASSSTGLTYNEQFF. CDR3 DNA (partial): TGCGCCAGCAGCTCTACGGGACTGACCTACAATGAG.

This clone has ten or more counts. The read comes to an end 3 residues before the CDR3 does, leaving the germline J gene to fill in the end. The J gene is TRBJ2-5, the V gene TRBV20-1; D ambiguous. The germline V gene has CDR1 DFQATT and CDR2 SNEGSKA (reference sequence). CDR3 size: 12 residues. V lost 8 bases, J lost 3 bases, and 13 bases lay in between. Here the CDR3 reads CSSRPRKETQYF. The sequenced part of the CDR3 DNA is TGCAGTTCCAGGCCCAGGAAAGAGACC.

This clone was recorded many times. CDR3 bases read: TGTGCCAGCAGCTTAGGACTAGCGGAGAGCAATGAG. Translation gives CASSLGLAESNE. The whole CDR3 reads CASSLGLAESNEQFF. This chain uses TRBV7-3 with TRBJ2-1, with TRBD2 matching 10 bases. The read terminates 3 residues ahead of where the CDR3 ends, so the germline J gene completes it. The germline CDR1 and CDR2 sequences are SGHTA and FQGTGA. CDR3 length: 15 amino acids. The ends lost 2 bases at V and 6 bases at J; junction bases unmatched: 4.

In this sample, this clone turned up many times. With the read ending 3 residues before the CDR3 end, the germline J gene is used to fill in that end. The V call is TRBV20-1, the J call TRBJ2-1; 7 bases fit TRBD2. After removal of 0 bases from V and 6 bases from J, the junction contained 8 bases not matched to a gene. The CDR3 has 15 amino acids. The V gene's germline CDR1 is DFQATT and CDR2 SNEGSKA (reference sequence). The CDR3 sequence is CSAREGGEGCNEQFF. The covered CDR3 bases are TGCAGTGCTAGAGAGGGAGGGGAGGGTTGCAATGAG.

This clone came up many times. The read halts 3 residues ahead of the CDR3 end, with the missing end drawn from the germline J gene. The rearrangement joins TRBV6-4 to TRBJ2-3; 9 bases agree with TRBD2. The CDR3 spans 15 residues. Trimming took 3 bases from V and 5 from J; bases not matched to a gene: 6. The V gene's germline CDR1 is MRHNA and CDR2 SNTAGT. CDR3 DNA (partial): TGTGCCAGCAGTGAATTAGCGGGAGCGGTAGATACG. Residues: CASSELAGAVDT. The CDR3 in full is CASSELAGAVDTQYF.

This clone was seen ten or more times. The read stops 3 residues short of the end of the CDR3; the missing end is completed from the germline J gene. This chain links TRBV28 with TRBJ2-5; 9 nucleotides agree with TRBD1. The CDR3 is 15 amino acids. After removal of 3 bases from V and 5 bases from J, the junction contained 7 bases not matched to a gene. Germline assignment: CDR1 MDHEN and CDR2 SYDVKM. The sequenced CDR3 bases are TGTGCCAGCAGTTTTGAAGGGACAGGGAGGGAGACC. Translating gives CASSFEGTGRET. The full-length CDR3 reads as CASSFEGTGRETQYF.

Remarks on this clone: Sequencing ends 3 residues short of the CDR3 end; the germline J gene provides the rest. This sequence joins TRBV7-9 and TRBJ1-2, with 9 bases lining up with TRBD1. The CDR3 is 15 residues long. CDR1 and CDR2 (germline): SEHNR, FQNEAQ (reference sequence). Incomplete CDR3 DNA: TGTGCCAGCAGCTTACCCGGGACAGGGAGGGATGAG. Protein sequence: CASSLPGTGRDE. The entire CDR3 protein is CASSLPGTGRDEYTF. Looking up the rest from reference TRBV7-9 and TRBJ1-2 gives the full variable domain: DTGVSQNPRHKITKRGQNVTFRCDPISEHNRLYWYRQTLGQGPEFLTYFQNEAQLEKSRLLSDRFSAERPKGSFSTLEIQRTEQGDSAMYLCASSLPGTGRDEYTFGSGTRLTVV.

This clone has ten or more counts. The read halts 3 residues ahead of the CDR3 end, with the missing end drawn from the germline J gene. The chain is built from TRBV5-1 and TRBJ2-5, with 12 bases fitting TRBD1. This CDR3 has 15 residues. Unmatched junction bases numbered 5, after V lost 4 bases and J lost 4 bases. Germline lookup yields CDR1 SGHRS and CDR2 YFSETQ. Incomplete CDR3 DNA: TGCGCCAGCAGCGGGGGACAGGGGGCGGCAGAGACC. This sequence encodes CASSGGQGAAET. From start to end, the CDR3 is CASSGGQGAAETQYF.

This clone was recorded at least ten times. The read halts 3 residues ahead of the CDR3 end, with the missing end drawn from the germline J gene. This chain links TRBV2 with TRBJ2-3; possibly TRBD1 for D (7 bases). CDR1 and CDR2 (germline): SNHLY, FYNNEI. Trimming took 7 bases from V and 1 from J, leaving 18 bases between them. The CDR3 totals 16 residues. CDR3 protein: CASIDDRDWGTDTQYF. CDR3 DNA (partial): TGTGCCAGCATCGATGACAGGGACTGGGGCACAGATACG.

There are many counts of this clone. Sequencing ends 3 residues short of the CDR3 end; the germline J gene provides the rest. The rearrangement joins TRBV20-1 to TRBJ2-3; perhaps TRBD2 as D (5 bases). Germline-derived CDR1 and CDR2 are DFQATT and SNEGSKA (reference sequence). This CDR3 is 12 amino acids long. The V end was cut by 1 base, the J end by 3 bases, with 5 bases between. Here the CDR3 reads CSARGGTDTQYF. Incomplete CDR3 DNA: TGCAGTGCTAGAGGCGGGACAGATACG.

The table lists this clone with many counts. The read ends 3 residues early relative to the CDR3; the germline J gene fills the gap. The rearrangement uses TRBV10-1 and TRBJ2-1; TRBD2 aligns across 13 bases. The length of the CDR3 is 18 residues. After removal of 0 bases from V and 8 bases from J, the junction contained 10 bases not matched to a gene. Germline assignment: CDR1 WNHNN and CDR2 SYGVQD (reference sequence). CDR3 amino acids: CASSESGLAGPHRDEQFF. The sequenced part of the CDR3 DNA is TGCGCCAGCAGTGAGTCGGGACTAGCGGGACCCCATCGTGATGAG.

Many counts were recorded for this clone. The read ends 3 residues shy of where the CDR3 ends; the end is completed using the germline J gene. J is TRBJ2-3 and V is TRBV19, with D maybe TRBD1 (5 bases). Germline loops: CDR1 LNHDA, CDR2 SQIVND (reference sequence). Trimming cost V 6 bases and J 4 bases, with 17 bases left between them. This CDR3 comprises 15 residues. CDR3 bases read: TGTGCCAGTAGCGTAACCCTCCAGGGCTCAGATACG. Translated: CASSVTLQGSDT. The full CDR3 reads CASSVTLQGSDTQYF.

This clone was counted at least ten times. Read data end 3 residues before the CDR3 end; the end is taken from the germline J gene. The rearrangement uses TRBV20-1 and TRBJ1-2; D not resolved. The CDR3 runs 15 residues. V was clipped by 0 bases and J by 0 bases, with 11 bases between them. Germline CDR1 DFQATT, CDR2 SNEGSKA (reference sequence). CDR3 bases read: TGCAGTGCTAGAGATGTAAAGGTTTCTAACTATGGC. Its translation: CSARDVKVSNYG. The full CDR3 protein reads CSARDVKVSNYGYTF.

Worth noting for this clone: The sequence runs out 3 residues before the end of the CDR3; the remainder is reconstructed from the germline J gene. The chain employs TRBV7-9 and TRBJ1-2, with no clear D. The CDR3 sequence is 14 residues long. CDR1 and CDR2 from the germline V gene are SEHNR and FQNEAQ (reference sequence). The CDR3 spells CASTPAGSTDTYTF. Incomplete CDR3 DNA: TGTGCCAGTACCCCAGCGGGATCCACAGATACC.

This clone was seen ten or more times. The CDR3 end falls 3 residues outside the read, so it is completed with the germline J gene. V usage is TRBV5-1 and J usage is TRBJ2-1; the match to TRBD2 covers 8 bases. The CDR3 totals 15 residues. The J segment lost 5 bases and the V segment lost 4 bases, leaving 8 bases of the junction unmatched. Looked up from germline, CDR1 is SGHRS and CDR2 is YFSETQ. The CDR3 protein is CASSLSGSDNNEQFF. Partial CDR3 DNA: TGCGCCAGCAGCCTAAGCGGGAGCGATAACAATGAG.

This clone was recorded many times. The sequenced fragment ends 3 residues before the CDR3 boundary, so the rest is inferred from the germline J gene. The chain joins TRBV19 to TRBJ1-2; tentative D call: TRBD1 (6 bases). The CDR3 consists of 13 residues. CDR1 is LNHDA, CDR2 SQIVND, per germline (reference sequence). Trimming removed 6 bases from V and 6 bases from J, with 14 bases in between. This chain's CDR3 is CASRRTASDGYTF. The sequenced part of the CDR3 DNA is TGTGCCAGTAGGCGGACAGCGTCCGATGGC.